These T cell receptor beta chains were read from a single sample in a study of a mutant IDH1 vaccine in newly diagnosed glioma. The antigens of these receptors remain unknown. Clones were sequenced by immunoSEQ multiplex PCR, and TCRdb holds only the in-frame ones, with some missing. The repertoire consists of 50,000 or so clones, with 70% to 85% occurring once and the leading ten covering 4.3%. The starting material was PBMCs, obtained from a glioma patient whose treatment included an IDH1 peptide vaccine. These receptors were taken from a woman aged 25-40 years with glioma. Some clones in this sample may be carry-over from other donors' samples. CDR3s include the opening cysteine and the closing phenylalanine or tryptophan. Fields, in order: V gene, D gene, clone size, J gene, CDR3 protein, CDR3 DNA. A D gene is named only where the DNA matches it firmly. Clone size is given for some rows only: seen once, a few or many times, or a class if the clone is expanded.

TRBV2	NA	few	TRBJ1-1	CASSARDAGTEAFF	TGTGCCAGCAGTGCTCGGGATGCCGGCACTGAAGCTTTCTTT
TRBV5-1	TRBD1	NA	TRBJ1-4	CASSLSGQGGEKLFF	TGCGCCAGCAGCTTGTCCGGACAGGGTGGTGAAAAACTGTTTTTT
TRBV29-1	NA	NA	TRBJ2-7	CSVEGPGLYEQYF	TGCAGCGTTGAGGGTCCGGGACTCTACGAGCAGTACTTC
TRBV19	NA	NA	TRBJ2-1	CASSATGSYYNEQFF	TGTGCCAGTAGTGCAACAGGTTCCTACTACAATGAGCAGTTCTTC
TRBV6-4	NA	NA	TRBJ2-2	CASSDQTTGELFF	TGTGCCAGCAGTGATCAAACCACCGGGGAGCTGTTTTTT
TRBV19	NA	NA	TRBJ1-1	CASRRGTEAFF	TGTGCCAGTAGGCGGGGAACTGAAGCTTTCTTT
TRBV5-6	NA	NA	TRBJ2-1	CASGKGFSYNEQFF	TGTGCCAGCGGGAAAGGGTTCTCCTACAATGAGCAGTTCTTC
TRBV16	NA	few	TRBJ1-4	CASSQWGNNEKLFF	TGTGCCAGCAGCCAATGGGGGAATAATGAAAAACTGTTTTTT
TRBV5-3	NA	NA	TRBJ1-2	CARSPMGGMDGYTF	TGTGCCAGAAGCCCAATGGGGGGTATGGATGGCTACACCTTC
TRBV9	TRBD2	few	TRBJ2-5	CASTGSGRPQETQYF	TGTGCCAGCACCGGTAGCGGGAGACCACAAGAGACCCAGTACTTC
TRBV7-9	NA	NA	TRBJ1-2	CASSLPTEYGYTF	TGTGCCAGCAGCCTACCCACGGAATATGGCTACACCTTC
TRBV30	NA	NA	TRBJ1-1	CAWSHRVAAFF	TGTGCCTGGAGTCACAGGGTAGCAGCTTTCTTT
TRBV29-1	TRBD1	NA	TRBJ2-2	CSASGGTGELFF	TGCAGCGCTTCAGGGGGCACCGGGGAGCTGTTTTTT
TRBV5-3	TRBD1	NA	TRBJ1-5	CARRLGTDNQPQHF	TGTGCCAGAAGGCTTGGGACAGACAATCAGCCCCAGCATTTT
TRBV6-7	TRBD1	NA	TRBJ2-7	CASRLGQGAYEQYF	TGTGCCAGCCGCCTCGGACAGGGGGCTTACGAGCAGTACTTC
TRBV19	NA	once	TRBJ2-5	CASTARRGRQETQYF	TGTGCCAGTACTGCCCGTCGGGGCCGACAAGAGACCCAGTACTTC
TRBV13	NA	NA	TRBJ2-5	CASSLTGEGETQYF	TGTGCCAGCAGCTTAACAGGGGAGGGGGAGACCCAGTACTTC
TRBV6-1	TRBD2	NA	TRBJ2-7	CASSSGRAGGGEQYF	TGTGCCAGCTCTAGCGGGAGGGCCGGAGGAGGCGAGCAGTACTTC
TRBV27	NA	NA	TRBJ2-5	CASSLAGGRGGKETQYF	TGTGCCAGCAGTTTAGCAGGGGGCAGGGGGGGAAAAGAGACCCAGTACTTC
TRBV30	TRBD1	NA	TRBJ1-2	CAWTGTGGPQGYTF	TGTGCCTGGACCGGGACAGGGGGCCCCCAAGGCTACACCTTC
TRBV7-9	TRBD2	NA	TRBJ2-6	CASRWLAGGSGANVLTF	TGTGCCAGCAGGTGGCTAGCGGGGGGCTCTGGGGCCAACGTCCTGACTTTC
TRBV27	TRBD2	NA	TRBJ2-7	CASSFQAGPYEQYF	TGTGCCAGCAGTTTCCAAGCGGGACCCTACGAGCAGTACTTC
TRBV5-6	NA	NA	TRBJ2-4	CASSLGTGDIQYF	TGTGCCAGCAGCTTGGGTACTGGGGACATTCAGTACTTC
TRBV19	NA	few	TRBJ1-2	CASSRKTANYGYTF	TGTGCCAGTAGTAGAAAGACAGCTAACTATGGCTACACCTTC
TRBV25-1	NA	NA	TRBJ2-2	CASSERGRRVGTGELFF	TGTGCCAGCAGTGAGAGGGGACGGAGGGTTGGCACCGGGGAGCTGTTTTTT
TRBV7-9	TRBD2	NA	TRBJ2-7	CASSSLAGGLYEQYF	TGTGCCAGCAGCTCACTAGCGGGAGGGCTATACGAGCAGTACTTC
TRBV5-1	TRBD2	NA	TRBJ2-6	CASSLTSVSGANVLTF	TGCGCCAGCAGCCTGACTAGCGTCTCTGGGGCCAACGTCCTGACTTTC
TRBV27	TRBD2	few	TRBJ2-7	CASSYGLASSYEQYF	TGTGCCAGCAGTTACGGACTAGCGTCCTCCTACGAGCAGTACTTC
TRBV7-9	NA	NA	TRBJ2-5	CASSLVARQDQETQYF	TGTGCCAGCAGCTTAGTCGCCAGACAGGACCAAGAGACCCAGTACTTC
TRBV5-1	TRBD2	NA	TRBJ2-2	CASSSTSGRSHGELFF	TGCGCCAGCAGCTCCACTAGCGGGAGGTCTCACGGGGAGCTGTTTTTT
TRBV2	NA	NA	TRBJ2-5	CASSEVTGSVIETQYF	TGTGCCAGCAGTGAAGTTACAGGGAGTGTGATCGAGACCCAGTACTTC
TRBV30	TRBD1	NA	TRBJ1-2	CAWSGTGQGAGYTF	TGTGCCTGGAGTGGCACGGGACAGGGGGCTGGCTACACCTTC
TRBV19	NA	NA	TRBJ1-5	CASMGRSINQPQHF	TGTGCCAGTATGGGCAGGTCTATCAATCAGCCCCAGCATTTT
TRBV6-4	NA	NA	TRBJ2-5	CASSDFLQPGDTEETQYF	TGTGCCAGCAGTGACTTTCTCCAACCGGGAGACACTGAAGAGACCCAGTACTTC
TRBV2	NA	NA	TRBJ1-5	CASQRTGNQPQHF	TGTGCCAGTCAGCGTACTGGCAATCAGCCCCAGCATTTT
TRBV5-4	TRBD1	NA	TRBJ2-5	CASSPPGQDAETQYF	TGTGCCAGCAGCCCTCCGGGACAGGATGCGGAGACCCAGTACTTC
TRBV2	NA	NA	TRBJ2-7	CASMELRGGASEQYF	TGTGCCAGCATGGAGCTCAGGGGGGGCGCTAGCGAGCAGTACTTC
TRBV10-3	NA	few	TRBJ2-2	CAINYPSGELFF	TGTGCCATCAATTATCCGTCCGGGGAGCTGTTTTTT
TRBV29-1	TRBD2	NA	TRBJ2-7	CSVEDGRAYEQYF	TGCAGCGTTGAGGACGGGAGGGCGTACGAGCAGTACTTC
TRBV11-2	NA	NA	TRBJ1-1	CASSLVEGRTEAFF	TGTGCCAGCAGCTTAGTAGAGGGGAGAACTGAAGCTTTCTTT
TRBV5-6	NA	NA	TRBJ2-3	CASSLRATGGADTQYF	TGTGCCAGCAGCCTCCGTGCGACTGGGGGTGCCGATACGCAGTATTTT
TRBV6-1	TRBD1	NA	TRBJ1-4	CASSEREGRGRTNEKLFF	TGTGCCAGCAGTGAACGAGAAGGCAGGGGGCGCACTAATGAAAAACTGTTTTTT
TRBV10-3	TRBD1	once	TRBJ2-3	CAISESRTGHTDTQYF	TGTGCCATCAGTGAGTCCAGGACAGGACACACAGATACGCAGTATTTT
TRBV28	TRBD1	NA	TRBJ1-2	CASSRGTGYNYGYTF	TGTGCCAGCAGCCGAGGGACAGGCTATAACTATGGCTACACCTTC
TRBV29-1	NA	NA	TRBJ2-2	CSVDLWTGELFF	TGCAGCGTTGATCTCTGGACCGGGGAGCTGTTTTTT
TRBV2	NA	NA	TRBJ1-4	CASSAWRGATNEKLFF	TGTGCCAGCAGTGCCTGGCGAGGGGCTACTAATGAAAAACTGTTTTTT
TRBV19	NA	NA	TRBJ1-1	CASSPAGMPNEAFF	TGTGCCAGTAGTCCCGCCGGGATGCCAAATGAAGCTTTCTTT
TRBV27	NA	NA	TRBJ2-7	CASSIRDARYEQYF	TGTGCCAGCAGTATCCGGGACGCACGTTACGAGCAGTACTTC
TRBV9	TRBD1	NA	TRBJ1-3	CASSAFGTAGNTIYF	TGTGCCAGCAGCGCCTTCGGGACAGCTGGAAACACCATATATTTT
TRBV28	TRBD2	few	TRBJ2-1	CASSSQWGLAGVGEQFF	TGTGCCAGCAGTTCCCAATGGGGACTAGCGGGAGTCGGGGAGCAGTTCTTC
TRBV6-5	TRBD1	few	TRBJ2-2	CASTWDRRITGELFF	TGTGCCAGCACATGGGACAGGAGAATCACCGGGGAGCTGTTTTTT
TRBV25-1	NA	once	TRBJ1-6	CASSEARGSSPLHF	TGTGCCAGCAGTGAAGCCCGCGGAAGCTCACCCCTCCACTTT
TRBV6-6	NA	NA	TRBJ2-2	CASTLTLRVAGELFF	TGTGCCAGCACCCTGACCCTGCGGGTCGCCGGGGAGCTGTTTTTT
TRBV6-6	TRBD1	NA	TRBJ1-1	CASRRQGGTEAFF	TGTGCCAGCAGACGACAGGGAGGAACTGAAGCTTTCTTT
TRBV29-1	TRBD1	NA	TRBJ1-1	CSVHRGNIEAFF	TGCAGCGTCCACAGGGGAAATATTGAAGCTTTCTTT
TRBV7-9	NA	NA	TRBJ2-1	CARGNSGQGNEQFF	TGTGCCAGGGGCAACTCGGGACAAGGCAATGAGCAGTTCTTC
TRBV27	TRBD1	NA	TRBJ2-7	CAVRQGYEQYF	TGTGCCGTCCGACAGGGCTACGAGCAGTACTTC
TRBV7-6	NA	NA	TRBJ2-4	CASSLASAAVQYF	TGTGCCAGCAGCTTAGCATCGGCAGCCGTTCAGTACTTC
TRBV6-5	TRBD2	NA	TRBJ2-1	CASSIGTSGTAEQFF	TGTGCCAGCAGCATCGGGACTAGCGGGACGGCGGAGCAGTTCTTC
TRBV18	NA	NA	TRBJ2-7	CASSPTESYEQYF	TGTGCCAGCTCCCCGACGGAATCCTACGAGCAGTACTTC